This T cell receptor beta chain was observed in a study of blood T cells in healthy people across ages. Study details: Per two T cells, template switching captured roughly one barcoded beta molecule. The study, taken as a whole, reports: It was the long-lived donors that had more naive CD4+ cells and higher diversity than aged donors.

Primers used in a second PCR of roughly 7 to 12 cycles were a sample-barcoded 5' primer and a J-beta primer mix. TCRdb re-called the 5' RACE reads through MiXCR, storing one row per CDR3 protein. The repertoire has hundreds of thousands of distinct CDR3 sequences, around 45% of them found once; the top ten carry about 32%. Trimming stripped 0 bases from V and 2 bases from J, with 12 bases between. Germline loops: CDR1 DFQATT, CDR2 SNEGSKA (reference sequence). This CDR3 has 15 residues. Notes on this clonotype: The antigen is not known.

Material: blood. This TCR derives from a woman aged 55-75 years in good health. This sequence joins TRBV20-1 and TRBJ2-3, with D hard to call. The CDR3 bases are TGCAGTGCTAGAGATCTTCGAAGAAACACAGATACGCAGTATTTT. Its protein is CSARDLRRNTDTQYF.